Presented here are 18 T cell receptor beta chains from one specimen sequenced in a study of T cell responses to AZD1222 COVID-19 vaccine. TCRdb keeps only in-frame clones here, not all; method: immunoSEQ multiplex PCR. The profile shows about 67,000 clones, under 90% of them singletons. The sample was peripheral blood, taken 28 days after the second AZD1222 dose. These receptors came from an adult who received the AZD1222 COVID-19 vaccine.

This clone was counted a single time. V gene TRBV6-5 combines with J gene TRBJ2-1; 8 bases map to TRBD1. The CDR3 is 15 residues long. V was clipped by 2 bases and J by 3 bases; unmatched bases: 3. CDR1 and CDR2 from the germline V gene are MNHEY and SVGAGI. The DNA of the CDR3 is TGTGCCAGCAGTTACACAGGGGGATTCTACAATGAGCAGTTCTTC. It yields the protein CASSYTGGFYNEQFF.

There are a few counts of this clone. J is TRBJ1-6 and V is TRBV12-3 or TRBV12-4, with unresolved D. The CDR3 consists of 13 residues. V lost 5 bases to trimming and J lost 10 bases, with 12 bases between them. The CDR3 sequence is CASSPRAGSPLHF. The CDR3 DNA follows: TGTGCCAGCAGTCCGCGAGCCGGCTCACCCCTCCACTTT.

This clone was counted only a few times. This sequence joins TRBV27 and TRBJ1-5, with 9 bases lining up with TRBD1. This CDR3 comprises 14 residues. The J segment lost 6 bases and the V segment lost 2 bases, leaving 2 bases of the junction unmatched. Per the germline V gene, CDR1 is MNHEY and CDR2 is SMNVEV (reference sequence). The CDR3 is CASSLGTGLQPQHF. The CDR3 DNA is TGTGCCAGCAGTTTAGGGACAGGGCTTCAGCCCCAGCATTTT.

The chain's CDR3 is CSVVVRDGNQPQHF. The DNA of the CDR3 is TGCAGCGTTGTTGTCCGGGATGGGAATCAGCCCCAGCATTTT. The chain is built from TRBV29-1 and TRBJ1-5, with D unresolved. The CDR3 totals 14 residues. The V gene's germline CDR1 is SQVTM and CDR2 ANQGSEA. Trimming cost V 4 bases and J 4 bases, with 14 bases left between them.

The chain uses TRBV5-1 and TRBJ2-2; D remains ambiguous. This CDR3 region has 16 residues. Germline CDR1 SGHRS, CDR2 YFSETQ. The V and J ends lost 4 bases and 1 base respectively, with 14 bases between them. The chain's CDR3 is CASSLEGWGNTGELFF. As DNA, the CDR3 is TGCGCCAGCAGCCTGGAAGGCTGGGGGAACACCGGGGAGCTGTTTTTT. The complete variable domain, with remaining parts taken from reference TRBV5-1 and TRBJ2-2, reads KAGVTQTPRYLIKTRGQQVTLSCSPISGHRSVSWYQQTPGQGLQFLFEYFSETQRNKGNFPGRFSGRQFSNSRSEMNVSTLELGDSALYLCASSLEGWGNTGELFFGEGSRLTVL.

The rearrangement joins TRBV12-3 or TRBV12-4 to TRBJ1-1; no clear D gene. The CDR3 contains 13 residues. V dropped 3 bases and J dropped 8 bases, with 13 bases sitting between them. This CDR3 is CASSLSGMGEAFF. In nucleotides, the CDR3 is TGTGCCAGCAGTTTGAGCGGGATGGGAGAAGCTTTCTTT.

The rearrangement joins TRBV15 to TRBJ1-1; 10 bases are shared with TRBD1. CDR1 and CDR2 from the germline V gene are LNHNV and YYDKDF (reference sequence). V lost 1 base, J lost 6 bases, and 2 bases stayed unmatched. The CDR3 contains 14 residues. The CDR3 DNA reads TGTGCCACCAGCAGAGGGGACAGGGGAGCTGAAGCTTTCTTT. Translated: CATSRGDRGAEAFF.

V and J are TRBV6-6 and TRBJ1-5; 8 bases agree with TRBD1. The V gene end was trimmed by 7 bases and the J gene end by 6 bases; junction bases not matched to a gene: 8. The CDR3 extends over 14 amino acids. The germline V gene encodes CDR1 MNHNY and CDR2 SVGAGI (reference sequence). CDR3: CASNSGTGSQPQHF. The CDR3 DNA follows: TGTGCCAGCAACTCCGGGACAGGCAGTCAGCCCCAGCATTTT.

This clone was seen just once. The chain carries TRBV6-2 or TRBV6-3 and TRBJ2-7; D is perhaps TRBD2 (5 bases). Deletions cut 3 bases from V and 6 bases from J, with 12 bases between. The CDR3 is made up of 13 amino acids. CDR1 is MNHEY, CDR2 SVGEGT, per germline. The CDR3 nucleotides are TGTGCCAGCAGTTATCCTCGCCGGGGCGAGCAGTACTTC. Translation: CASSYPRRGEQYF.

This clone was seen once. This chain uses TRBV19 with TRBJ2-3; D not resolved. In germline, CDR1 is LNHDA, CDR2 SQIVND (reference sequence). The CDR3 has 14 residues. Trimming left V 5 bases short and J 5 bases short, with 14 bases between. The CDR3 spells CASSPWREIDTQYF. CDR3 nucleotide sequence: TGTGCCAGTAGTCCCTGGCGAGAGATAGATACGCAGTATTTT. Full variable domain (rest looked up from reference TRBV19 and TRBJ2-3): DGGITQSPKYLFRKEGQNVTLSCEQNLNHDAMYWYRQDPGQGLRLIYYSQIVNDFQKGDIAEGYSVSREKKESFPLTVTSAQKNPTAFYLCASSPWREIDTQYFGPGTRLTVL.

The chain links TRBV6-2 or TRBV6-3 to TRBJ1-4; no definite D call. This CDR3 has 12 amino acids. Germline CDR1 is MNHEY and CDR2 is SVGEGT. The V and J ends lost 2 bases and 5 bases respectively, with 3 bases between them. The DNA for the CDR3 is TGTGCCAGCAGTTACACAAATGAAAAACTGTTTTTT. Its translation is CASSYTNEKLFF.

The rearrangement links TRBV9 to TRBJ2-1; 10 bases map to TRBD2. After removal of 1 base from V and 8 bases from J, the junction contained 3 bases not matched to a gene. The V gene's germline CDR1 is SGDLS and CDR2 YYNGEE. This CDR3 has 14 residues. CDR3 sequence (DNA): TGTGCCAGCAGCGTAAGCGGGGGGGCCGATGAGCAGTTCTTC. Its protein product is CASSVSGGADEQFF.

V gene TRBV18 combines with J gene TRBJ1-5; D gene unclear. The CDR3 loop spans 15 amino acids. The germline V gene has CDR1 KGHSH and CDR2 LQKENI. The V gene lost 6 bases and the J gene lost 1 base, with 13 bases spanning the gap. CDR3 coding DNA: TGTGCCAGCTCCGCATCGGCACAGAGCAATCAGCCCCAGCATTTT. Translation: CASSASAQSNQPQHF.

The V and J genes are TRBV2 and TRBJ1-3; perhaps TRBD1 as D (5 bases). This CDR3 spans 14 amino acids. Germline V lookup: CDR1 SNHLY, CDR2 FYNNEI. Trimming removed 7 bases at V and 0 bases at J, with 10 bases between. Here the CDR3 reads CASKGTDSGNTIYF. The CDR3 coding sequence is TGTGCCAGCAAGGGGACCGACTCTGGAAACACCATATATTTT.

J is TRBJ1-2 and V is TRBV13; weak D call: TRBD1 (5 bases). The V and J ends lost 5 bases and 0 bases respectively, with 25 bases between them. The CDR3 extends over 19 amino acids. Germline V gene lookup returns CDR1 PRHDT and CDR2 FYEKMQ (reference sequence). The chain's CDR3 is CASSAVGTGATGANYGYTF. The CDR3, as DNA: TGTGCCAGCAGCGCAGTTGGGACCGGGGCGACGGGGGCTAACTATGGCTACACCTTC.

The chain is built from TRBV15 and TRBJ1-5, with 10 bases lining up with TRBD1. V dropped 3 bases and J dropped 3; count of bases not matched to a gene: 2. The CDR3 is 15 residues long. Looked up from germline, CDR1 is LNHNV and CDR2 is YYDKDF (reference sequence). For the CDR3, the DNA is TGTGCCACCAGCAGCGACAGGGGGCCCAATCAGCCCCAGCATTTT. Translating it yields CATSSDRGPNQPQHF.

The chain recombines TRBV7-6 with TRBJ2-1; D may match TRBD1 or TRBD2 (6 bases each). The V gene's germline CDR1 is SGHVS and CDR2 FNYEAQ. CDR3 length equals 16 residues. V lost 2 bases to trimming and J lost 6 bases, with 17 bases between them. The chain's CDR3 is CASSLLGAGTFNEQFF. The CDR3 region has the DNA TGTGCCAGCAGCTTACTGGGGGCTGGGACTTTCAATGAGCAGTTCTTC. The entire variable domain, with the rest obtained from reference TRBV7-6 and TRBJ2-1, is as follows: GAGVSQSPRYKVTKRGQDVALRCDPISGHVSLYWYRQALGQGPEFLTYFNYEAQQDKSGLPNDRFSAERPEGSISTLTIQRTEQRDSAMYRCASSLLGAGTFNEQFFGPGTRLTVL.

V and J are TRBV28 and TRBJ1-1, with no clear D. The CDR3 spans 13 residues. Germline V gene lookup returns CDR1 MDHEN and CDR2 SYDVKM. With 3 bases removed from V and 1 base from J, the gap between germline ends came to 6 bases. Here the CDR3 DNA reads TGTGCCAGCAGTTTCCTGGAGAACACTGAAGCTTTCTTT. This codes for CASSFLENTEAFF.